Listed below are T cell receptor beta chains from one sample, sequenced in a study of blood T cell repertoires in COVID-19. Some clones are missing from TCRdb's copy, which holds only in-frame ones; the method was immunoSEQ multiplex PCR. The table lists roughly 250,000 clones, around 86% of them singletons. The sequenced sample was PBMCs or T cells enriched from blood (not recorded which). The receptors stem from a woman aged 45-65 years who had recovered from COVID-19. Each CDR3 is given with its conserved first and last residue. The D gene is left open where the match is weak. Clone size is stated in some rows and not others, as once, few, many or a class when expanded.

CDR3	DNA	V	J	D	size
CATLRDRGGGELFF	TGTGCCACCCTTCGGGACAGGGGAGGCGGGGAGCTGTTTTTT	TRBV19	TRBJ2-2	TRBD1	.
CASSPTASNTGELFF	TGTGCCAGCAGCCCCACTGCTTCGAACACCGGGGAGCTGTTTTTT	TRBV7-3	TRBJ2-2	.	few
CASSQPGTSIGSTDTQYF	TGTGCCAGCAGCCAACCCGGGACTTCTATTGGGTCCACAGATACGCAGTATTTT	TRBV4-2	TRBJ2-3	.	once
CASSLGIRGLNYGYTF	TGTGCCAGCAGCTTAGGGATCAGGGGGCTCAACTATGGCTACACCTTC	TRBV7-8	TRBJ1-2	TRBD1	.
CASSDSGDNSPLHF	TGTGCCAGCAGTGATTCCGGGGATAATTCACCCCTCCACTTT	TRBV6-1	TRBJ1-6	.	.
CASSLLMRGLEKLFF	TGTGCCAGCAGCTTATTAATGCGGGGCCTTGAAAAACTGTTTTTT	TRBV7-8	TRBJ1-4	.	once
CAWSLGTSVETQYF	TGTGCCTGGAGTCTAGGGACTAGCGTCGAGACCCAGTACTTC	TRBV30	TRBJ2-5	TRBD2	.
CATGQGGDQPQHF	TGTGCCACCGGACAGGGTGGGGATCAGCCCCAGCATTTT	TRBV6-5	TRBJ1-5	TRBD1	.
CAISDYSGLTNYGYTF	TGTGCCATCAGTGATTATTCAGGGCTCACAAACTATGGCTACACCTTC	TRBV10-3	TRBJ1-2	.	.
CASSLAPADEQYF	TGTGCTAGCAGCTTAGCACCCGCGGACGAGCAGTACTTC	TRBV7-7	TRBJ2-7	.	few
CAWRFGLTSGKIPTHEQYF	TGTGCCTGGAGGTTCGGTTTGACTAGCGGGAAAATCCCCACGCACGAGCAGTACTTC	TRBV30	TRBJ2-7	TRBD2	.
CASSSNTGGETQYF	TGTGCCAGCAGCTCTAACACGGGAGGGGAGACCCAGTACTTC	TRBV5-5	TRBJ2-5	TRBD2	.
CSGTGASQETQYF	TGCAGCGGAACAGGGGCCTCCCAAGAGACCCAGTACTTC	TRBV29-1	TRBJ2-5	TRBD1	.
CASSPRTSGRETQYF	TGTGCCAGCAGTCCCCGAACTAGCGGGAGAGAGACCCAGTACTTC	TRBV28	TRBJ2-5	TRBD2	.
CAWSVLVSGRAGEQFF	TGTGCCTGGAGTGTTTTGGTAAGCGGGAGGGCTGGTGAGCAGTTCTTC	TRBV30	TRBJ2-1	TRBD2	.
CASSSSGRARADTQYF	TGTGCCAGCAGCTCTAGCGGGAGGGCCCGGGCAGATACGCAGTATTTT	TRBV28	TRBJ2-3	TRBD2	.
CASSRPAGEQYF	TGTGCCAGCAGCCGGCCAGCGGGCGAGCAGTACTTC	TRBV11-2	TRBJ2-7	.	.
CATSRGTEITNYGYTF	TGTGCCACCAGCAGAGGCACAGAAATAACTAACTATGGCTACACCTTC	TRBV15	TRBJ1-2	.	.
CASSLERGNEQFF	TGTGCCAGCAGCTTAGAAAGGGGAAATGAGCAGTTCTTC	TRBV11-2	TRBJ2-1	.	.
CASSTPGAGTEAFF	TGTGCCAGTAGTACTCCAGGGGCTGGGACTGAAGCTTTCTTT	TRBV19	TRBJ1-1	.	.
CASPGPILTEAFF	TGTGCCAGCCCTGGCCCCATCTTGACTGAAGCTTTCTTT	TRBV6-5	TRBJ1-1	.	.
CASSFERGGELFF	TGTGCCAGCAGCTTTGAGCGGGGCGGGGAGCTGTTTTTT	TRBV5-5	TRBJ2-2	TRBD2	.
CASSQATGSSGELFF	TGCGCCAGCAGCCAAGCGACAGGGTCCAGCGGGGAGCTGTTTTTT	TRBV5-1	TRBJ2-2	TRBD1	.